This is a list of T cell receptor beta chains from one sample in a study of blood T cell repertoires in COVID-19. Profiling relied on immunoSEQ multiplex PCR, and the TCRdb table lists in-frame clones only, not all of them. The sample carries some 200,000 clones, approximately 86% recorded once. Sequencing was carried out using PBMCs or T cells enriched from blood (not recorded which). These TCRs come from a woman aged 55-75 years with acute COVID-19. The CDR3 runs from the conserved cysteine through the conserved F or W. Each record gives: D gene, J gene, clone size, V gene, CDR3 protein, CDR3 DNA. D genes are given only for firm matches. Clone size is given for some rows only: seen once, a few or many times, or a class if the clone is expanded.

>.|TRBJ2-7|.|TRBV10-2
CASSESLATYEQYF
TGCGCCAGCAGTGAGTCACTAGCTACCTACGAGCAGTACTTC
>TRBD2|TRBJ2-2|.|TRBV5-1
CASSLGTSGTGELFF
TGCGCCAGCAGCTTGGGGACTAGCGGAACCGGGGAGCTGTTTTTT
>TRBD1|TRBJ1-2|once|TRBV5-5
CASSQRQGAPNYGYTF
TGTGCCAGCAGCCAAAGGCAGGGGGCGCCTAACTATGGCTACACCTTC
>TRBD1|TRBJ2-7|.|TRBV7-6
CASSKAEGAWEQYF
TGTGCCAGCAGTAAAGCAGAGGGGGCGTGGGAGCAGTACTTC
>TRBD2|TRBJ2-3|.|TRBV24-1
CATSDTSGRQDTQYF
TGTGCCACCAGTGATACTAGCGGGAGACAAGATACGCAGTATTTT
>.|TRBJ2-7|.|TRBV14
CASSQDLSFGGPHTPKQYF
TGTGCCAGCAGCCAAGATTTGTCATTCGGCGGCCCACATACCCCCAAGCAGTACTTC
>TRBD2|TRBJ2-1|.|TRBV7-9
CASSSLGSGRNEQFF
TGTGCCAGCAGCTCCCTAGGTAGCGGGAGGAATGAGCAGTTCTTC
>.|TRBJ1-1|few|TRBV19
CASSQDHRAGAEAFF
TGTGCCAGTAGCCAGGACCACAGGGCGGGGGCTGAAGCTTTCTTT
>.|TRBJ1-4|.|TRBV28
CASSFRNGLFF
TGTGCCAGCAGTTTCAGGAATGGACTGTTTTTT
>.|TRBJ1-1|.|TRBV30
CAWSIRDPAFF
TGTGCCTGGAGTATCCGGGATCCAGCTTTCTTT
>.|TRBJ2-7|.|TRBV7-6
CASSAGTRYEQYF
TGTGCCAGCAGCGCAGGGACACGGTACGAGCAGTACTTC
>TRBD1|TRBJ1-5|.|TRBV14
CASSPGQVPQHF
TGTGCCAGCAGCCCCGGACAGGTTCCCCAGCATTTT
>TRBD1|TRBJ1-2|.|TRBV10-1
CASSEGDSDYGYTF
TGCGCCAGCAGTGAGGGGGACAGCGACTATGGCTACACCTTC